This TCR beta chain comes out of a study of T cell responses to AZD1222 COVID-19 vaccine. Points from the study as a whole: The donor group comprised mostly white British people and more females; the analysis possibly underestimated clonal diversity. Among AZD1222 vaccinees, only five or six were seropositive at baseline. Reports say nearly half of spike-specific TCRs go after unmutated variant regions. Sampled repertoires all dated from after the peak T cell response.

The CDR3 spans 13 residues. Trimming cost V 2 bases and J 5 bases, with 8 bases left between them. Germline V gives CDR1 KGHDR, CDR2 SFDVKD. Sequencing was performed with immunoSEQ multiplex PCR; in TCRdb, only in-frame clones are kept and a portion is missing. The table has about 67,000 clones, around 84% seen once. Comments on this clone: Its antigen is undetermined.

Sequenced here: peripheral blood, sampled on day 0 of AZD1222 vaccination. J is TRBJ2-5 and V is TRBV24-1; D is uncertain. The source is an adult in good health. CDR3 in amino acids: CATSDSRLETQYF. The DNA for the CDR3 is TGTGCCACCAGTGATTCCCGGTTGGAGACCCAGTACTTC.